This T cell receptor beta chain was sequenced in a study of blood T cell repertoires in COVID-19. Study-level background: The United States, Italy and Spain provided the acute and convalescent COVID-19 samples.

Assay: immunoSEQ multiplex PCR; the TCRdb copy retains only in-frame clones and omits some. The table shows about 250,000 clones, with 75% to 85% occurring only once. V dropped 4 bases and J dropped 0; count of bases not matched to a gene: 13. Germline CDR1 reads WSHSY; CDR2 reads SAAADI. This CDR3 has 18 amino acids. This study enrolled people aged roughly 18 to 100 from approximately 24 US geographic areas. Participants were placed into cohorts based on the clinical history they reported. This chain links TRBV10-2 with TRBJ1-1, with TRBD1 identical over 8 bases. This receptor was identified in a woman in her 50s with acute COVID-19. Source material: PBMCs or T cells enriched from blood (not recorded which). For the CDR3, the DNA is TGCGCCAGCAGTGTACACGGACAGGGCGTTGGGATGAACACTGAAGCTTTCTTT. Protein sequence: CASSVHGQGVGMNTEAFF.